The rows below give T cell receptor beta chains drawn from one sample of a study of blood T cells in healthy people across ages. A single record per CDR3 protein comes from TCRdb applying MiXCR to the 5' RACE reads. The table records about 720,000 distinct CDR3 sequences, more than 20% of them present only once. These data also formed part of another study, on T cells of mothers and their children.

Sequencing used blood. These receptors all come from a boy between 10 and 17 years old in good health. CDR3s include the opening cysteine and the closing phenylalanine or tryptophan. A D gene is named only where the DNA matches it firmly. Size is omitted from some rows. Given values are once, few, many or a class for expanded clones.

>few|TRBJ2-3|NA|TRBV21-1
CASSKFDTDTQYF
TGTGCCAGCAGCAAATTCGACACAGATACGCAGTATTTT
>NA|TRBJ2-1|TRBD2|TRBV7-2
CASSLVTSGSEQFF
TGTGCCAGCAGCCTAGTTACTAGCGGGAGTGAGCAGTTCTTC
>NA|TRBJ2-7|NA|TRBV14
CASSPQGTPTYEQYF
TGTGCCAGCAGCCCCCAGGGGACACCTACCTACGAGCAGTACTTC
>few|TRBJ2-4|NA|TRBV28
CASSLGLGINIQYF
TGTGCCAGCAGTTTGGGACTGGGTATCAACATTCAGTACTTC
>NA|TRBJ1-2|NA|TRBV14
CASSQVMGQVQGYTF
TGTGCCAGCAGCCAAGTGATGGGGCAGGTGCAGGGCTACACCTTC
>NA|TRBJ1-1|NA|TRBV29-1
CSVEDLLQATEAFF
TGCAGCGTTGAAGACCTCTTGCAGGCCACTGAAGCTTTCTTT
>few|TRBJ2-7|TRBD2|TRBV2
CASTRRELQYEQYF
TGTGCCAGCACCAGGCGGGAGCTTCAGTACGAGCAGTACTTC
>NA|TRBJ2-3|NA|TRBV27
CASRNPGADTQYF
TGTGCCAGCAGGAATCCAGGGGCCGATACGCAGTATTTT
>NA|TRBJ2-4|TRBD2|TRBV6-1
CASSGDGLAKNTQYF
TGTGCCAGCAGTGGGGACGGACTAGCCAAAAACACTCAGTACTTC
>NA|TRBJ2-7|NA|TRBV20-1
CSATSGGHYEQYF
TGCAGTGCTACCTCGGGGGGACACTACGAGCAGTACTTC
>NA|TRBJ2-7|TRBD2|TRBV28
CASSLALAGFPYEQYF
TGTGCCAGCAGTTTAGCCCTAGCGGGATTTCCCTACGAGCAGTACTTC
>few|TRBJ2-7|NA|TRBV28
CASSLPPVMAGSSYEQYF
TGTGCCAGCAGTTTACCCCCGGTCATGGCTGGCTCCTCCTACGAGCAGTACTTC
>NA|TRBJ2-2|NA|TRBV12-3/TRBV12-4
CASSHLGPITTGELFF
TGTGCCAGCAGTCACCTAGGGCCCATAACTACCGGGGAGCTGTTTTTT
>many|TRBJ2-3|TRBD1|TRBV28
CASRTGSTDTQYF
TGTGCCAGCCGGACAGGGAGCACAGATACGCAGTATTTT
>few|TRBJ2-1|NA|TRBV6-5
CASSRGQTYNEQFF
TGTGCCAGCAGTCGGGGGCAGACCTACAATGAGCAGTTCTTC
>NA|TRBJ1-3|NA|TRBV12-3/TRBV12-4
CASSVLPSSGNTIYF
TGTGCCAGCAGCGTTCTCCCGAGCTCTGGAAACACCATATATTTT
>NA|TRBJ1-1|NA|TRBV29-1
CSVDSGFEAFF
TGCAGCGTTGACAGTGGGTTTGAAGCTTTCTTT
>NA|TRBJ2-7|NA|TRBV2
CASSERGGQYF
TGTGCCAGCAGTGAAAGGGGAGGACAGTACTTC
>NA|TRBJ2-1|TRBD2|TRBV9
CASSAGLAGGRTNEQFF
TGTGCCAGCAGCGCCGGACTAGCGGGGGGGCGAACCAATGAGCAGTTCTTC
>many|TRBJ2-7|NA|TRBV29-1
CSVSGFGGLNEQYF
TGCAGCGTGTCCGGCTTTGGCGGCCTTAACGAGCAGTACTTC
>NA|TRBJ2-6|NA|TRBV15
CATTRISGANVLTF
TGTGCCACCACGCGAATCTCTGGGGCCAACGTCCTGACTTTC
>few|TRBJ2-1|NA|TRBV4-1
CASSQQPGPPNEQFF
TGCGCCAGCAGCCAACAACCGGGACCGCCCAATGAGCAGTTCTTC
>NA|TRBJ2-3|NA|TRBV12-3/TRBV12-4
CAINHSGVPTDTQYF
TGTGCCATCAACCATTCAGGGGTCCCGACAGATACGCAGTATTTT
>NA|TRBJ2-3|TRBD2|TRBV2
CASSEYRVTSGADTQYF
TGTGCCAGCAGTGAATATCGAGTGACTAGCGGGGCAGATACGCAGTATTTT
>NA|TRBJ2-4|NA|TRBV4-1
CASSPSVWEGDIQYF
TGCGCCAGCAGCCCAAGCGTTTGGGAGGGGGACATTCAGTACTTC
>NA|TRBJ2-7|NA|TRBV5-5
CASSQRVGPLEQYF
TGTGCCAGCAGTCAGCGGGTCGGGCCCCTCGAGCAGTACTTC
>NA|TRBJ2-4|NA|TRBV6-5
CASSYSFEGTLAKNIQYF
TGTGCCAGCAGTTACTCATTCGAGGGGACTTTAGCCAAAAACATTCAGTACTTC
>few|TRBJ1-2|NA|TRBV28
CASSFDGLANYGYTF
TGTGCCAGCAGTTTCGACGGATTAGCTAACTATGGCTACACCTTC
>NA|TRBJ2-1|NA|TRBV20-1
CSAIDWEAVANSNEQFF
TGCAGTGCTATAGACTGGGAGGCTGTGGCTAACAGCAATGAGCAGTTCTTC
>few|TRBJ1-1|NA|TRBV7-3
CASSLMGRQDAEAFF
TGTGCCAGCAGCTTAATGGGTAGACAGGACGCTGAAGCTTTCTTT
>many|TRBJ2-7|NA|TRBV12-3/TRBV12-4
CASSQARSYEQYF
TGTGCCAGCAGTCAGGCCAGGAGCTACGAGCAGTACTTC
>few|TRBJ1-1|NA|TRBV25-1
CASSDYRLNTEAFF
TGTGCCAGCAGTGATTATCGCCTGAACACTGAAGCTTTCTTT
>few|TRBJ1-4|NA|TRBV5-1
CASSFSQGPNEKLFF
TGCGCCAGCAGTTTTTCCCAGGGACCTAATGAAAAACTGTTTTTT
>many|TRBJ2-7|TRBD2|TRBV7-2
CASSPLAGGYEQYF
TGTGCCAGCAGCCCCCTAGCGGGGGGCTACGAGCAGTACTTC
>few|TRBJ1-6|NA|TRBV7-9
CASSLAVPSGSPLHF
TGTGCCAGCAGCTTAGCTGTTCCCTCAGGCTCACCCCTCCACTTT
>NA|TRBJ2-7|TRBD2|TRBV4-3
CASSPGWLTSGRTYEQYF
TGCGCCAGCAGCCCCGGCTGGCTTACTAGCGGTCGTACCTACGAGCAGTACTTC
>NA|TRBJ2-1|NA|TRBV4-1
CASTLPAGNEQFF
TGCGCCAGCACCCTACCAGCCGGGAATGAGCAGTTCTTC
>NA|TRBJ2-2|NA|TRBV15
CATSRDRTSSTGELFF
TGTGCCACCAGCAGAGATCGGACGTCTAGCACCGGGGAGCTGTTTTTT
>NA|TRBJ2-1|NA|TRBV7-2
CASSLDVWGPYNEQFF
TGTGCCAGCAGCTTAGACGTCTGGGGTCCCTACAATGAGCAGTTCTTC
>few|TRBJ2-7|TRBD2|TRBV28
CASRPRGVESYEQYF
TGTGCCAGCAGACCACGGGGGGTCGAATCCTACGAGCAGTACTTC
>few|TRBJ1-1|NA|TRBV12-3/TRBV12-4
CASSLIRNTEAFF
TGTGCCAGCAGTTTAATCCGGAACACTGAAGCGTTCTTT
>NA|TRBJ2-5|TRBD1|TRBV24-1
CATSARGQLETQYF
TGTGCCACCAGTGCCCGGGGACAGTTGGAGACCCAGTACTTC
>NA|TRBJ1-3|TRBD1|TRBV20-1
CSADRDGNTIYF
TGCAGTGCGGACAGGGACGGAAACACCATATATTTT
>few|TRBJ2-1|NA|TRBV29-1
CSVGGGFYNEQFF
TGCAGCGTTGGGGGAGGATTCTACAATGAGCAGTTCTTC
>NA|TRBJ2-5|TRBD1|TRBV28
CASSPRIRDREYF
TGTGCCAGCAGCCCCCGAATCCGGGACAGGGAGTACTTC
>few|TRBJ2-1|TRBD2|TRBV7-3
CASSLNLAGEQFF
TGTGCCAGCAGCTTAAATCTAGCGGGTGAGCAGTTCTTC
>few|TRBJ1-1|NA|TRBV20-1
CSAPGPLNTEAFF
TGCAGTGCACCCGGGCCCTTAAACACTGAAGCTTTCTTT
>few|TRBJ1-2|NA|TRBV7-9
CASSSQVSYGYTF
TGTGCCAGCAGCTCGCAGGTTTCCTATGGCTACACCTTC
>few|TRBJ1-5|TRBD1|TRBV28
CASSSPQGGSNQPQHF
TGTGCCAGCAGTTCCCCACAGGGGGGTAGCAATCAGCCCCAGCATTTT
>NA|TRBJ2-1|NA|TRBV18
CASSPGQIEQFF
TGTGCCAGCTCACCCGGACAGATTGAGCAGTTCTTC
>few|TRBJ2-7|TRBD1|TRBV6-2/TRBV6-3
CASSYAGTGLYEQYF
TGTGCCAGCAGTTACGCCGGGACAGGGTTGTACGAGCAGTACTTC
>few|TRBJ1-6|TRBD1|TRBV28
CASSRGDSPILGINSPLHF
TGTGCCAGCAGTAGGGGGGACAGTCCTATTTTGGGTATCAATTCACCCCTCCACTTT
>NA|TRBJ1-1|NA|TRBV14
CASSQGRVTEAFF
TGTGCCAGCAGCCAAGGCAGAGTCACTGAAGCTTTCTTT
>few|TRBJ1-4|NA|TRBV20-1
CSARGQGLATNEKLFF
TGCAGTGCTCGAGGGCAGGGTCTCGCAACTAATGAAAAACTGTTTTTT